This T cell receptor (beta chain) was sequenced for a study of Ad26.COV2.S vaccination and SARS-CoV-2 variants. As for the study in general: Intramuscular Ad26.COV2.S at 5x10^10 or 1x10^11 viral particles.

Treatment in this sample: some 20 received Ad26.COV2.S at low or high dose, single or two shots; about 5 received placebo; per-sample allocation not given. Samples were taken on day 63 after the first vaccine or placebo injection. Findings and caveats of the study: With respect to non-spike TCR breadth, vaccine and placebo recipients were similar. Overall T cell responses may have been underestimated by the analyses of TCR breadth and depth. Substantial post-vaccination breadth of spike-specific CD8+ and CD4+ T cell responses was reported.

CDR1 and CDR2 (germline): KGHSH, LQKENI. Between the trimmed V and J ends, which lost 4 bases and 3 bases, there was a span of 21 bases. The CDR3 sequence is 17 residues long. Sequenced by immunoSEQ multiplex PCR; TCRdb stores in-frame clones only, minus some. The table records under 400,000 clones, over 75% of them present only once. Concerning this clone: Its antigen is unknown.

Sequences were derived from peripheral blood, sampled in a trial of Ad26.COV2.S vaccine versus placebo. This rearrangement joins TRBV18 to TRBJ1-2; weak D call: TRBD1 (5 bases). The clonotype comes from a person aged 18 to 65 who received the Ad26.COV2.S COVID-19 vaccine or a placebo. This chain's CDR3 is CASSHRIPGREDYGYTF. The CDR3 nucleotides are TGTGCCAGCTCACACAGGATCCCGGGGAGGGAAGACTATGGCTACACCTTC.